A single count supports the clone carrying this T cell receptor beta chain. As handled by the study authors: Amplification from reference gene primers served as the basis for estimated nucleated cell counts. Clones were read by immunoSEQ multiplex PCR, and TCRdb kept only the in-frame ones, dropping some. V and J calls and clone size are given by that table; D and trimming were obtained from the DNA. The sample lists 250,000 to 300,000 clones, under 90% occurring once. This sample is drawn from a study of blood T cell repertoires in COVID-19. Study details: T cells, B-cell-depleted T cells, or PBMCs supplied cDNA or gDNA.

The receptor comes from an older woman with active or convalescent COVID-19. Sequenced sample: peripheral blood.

The CDR3 DNA reads TGCAGCGGCGGACAAAATGAAAAACTGTTTTTT. It yields the protein CSGGQNEKLFF. The rearrangement uses TRBV29-1 and TRBJ1-4, with a possible D match to TRBD1 (5 bases). The CDR3 extends over 11 amino acids. The germline V gene encodes CDR1 SQVTM and CDR2 ANQGSEA. Trimming pared 7 bases from V and 5 bases from J, leaving 8 bases between.